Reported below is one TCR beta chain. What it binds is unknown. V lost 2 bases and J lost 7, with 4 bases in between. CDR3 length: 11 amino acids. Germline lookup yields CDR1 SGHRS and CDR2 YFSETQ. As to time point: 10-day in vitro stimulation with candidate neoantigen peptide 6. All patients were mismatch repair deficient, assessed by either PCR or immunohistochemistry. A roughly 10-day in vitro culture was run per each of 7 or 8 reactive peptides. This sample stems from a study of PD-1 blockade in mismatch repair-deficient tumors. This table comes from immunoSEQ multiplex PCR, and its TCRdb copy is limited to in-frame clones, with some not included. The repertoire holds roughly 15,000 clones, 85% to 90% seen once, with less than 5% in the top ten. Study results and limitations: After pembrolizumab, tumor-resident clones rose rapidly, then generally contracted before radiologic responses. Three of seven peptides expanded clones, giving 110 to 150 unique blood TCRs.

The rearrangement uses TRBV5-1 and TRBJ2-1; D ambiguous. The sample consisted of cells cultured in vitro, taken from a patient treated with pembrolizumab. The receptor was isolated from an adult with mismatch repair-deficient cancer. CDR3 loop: CASSFRNEQFF. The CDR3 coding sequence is TGCGCCAGCAGCTTCCGGAATGAGCAGTTCTTC.